These T cell receptor beta chains were read from a single sample in a study of blood T cell repertoires in COVID-19. Clones were sequenced by immunoSEQ multiplex PCR, and TCRdb holds only the in-frame ones, with some missing. This table has over 200,000 clones, just under 85% appearing once. The specimen sequenced was peripheral blood. The receptors were gathered from a woman between 45 and 60 years old with active or convalescent COVID-19. Both conserved end residues are part of each CDR3. The D gene is left open where the match is weak. A row's size may be missing; if present it is once, few, many or a size class.

abundance: .; d_gene: TRBD2; j_gene: TRBJ2-1; v_gene: TRBV2; CDR3aa: CATTGTSYHEQFF; CDR3nt: TGTGCCACCACCGGGACTAGCTACCATGAGCAGTTCTTC
abundance: .; d_gene: .; j_gene: TRBJ1-4; v_gene: TRBV5-1; CDR3aa: CASSLRWLGEKLFF; CDR3nt: TGCGCCAGCAGCTTGAGGTGGCTCGGGGAAAAACTGTTTTTT
abundance: .; d_gene: TRBD1; j_gene: TRBJ2-3; v_gene: TRBV29-1; CDR3aa: CSVPDRAHTDTQYF; CDR3nt: TGCAGCGTTCCCGACAGGGCCCACACAGATACGCAGTATTTT
abundance: .; d_gene: .; j_gene: TRBJ1-2; v_gene: TRBV19; CDR3aa: CASSLSGPTDGYTF; CDR3nt: TGTGCCAGTAGTCTCTCAGGGCCCACTGATGGCTACACCTTC
abundance: once; d_gene: .; j_gene: TRBJ1-4; v_gene: TRBV28; CDR3aa: CASSGGKLFF; CDR3nt: TGTGCCAGCAGTGGAGGAAAACTGTTTTTT
abundance: .; d_gene: TRBD2; j_gene: TRBJ2-1; v_gene: TRBV19; CDR3aa: CASSIAGAGNNEQFF; CDR3nt: TGTGCCAGTAGTATTGCGGGAGCCGGGAACAATGAGCAGTTCTTC
abundance: few; d_gene: .; j_gene: TRBJ1-5; v_gene: TRBV7-2; CDR3aa: CASSLMWGSNQPQHF; CDR3nt: TGTGCCAGCAGCTTAATGTGGGGCAGCAATCAGCCCCAGCATTTT
abundance: .; d_gene: .; j_gene: TRBJ2-7; v_gene: TRBV30; CDR3aa: CAWSVSGWSYEQYF; CDR3nt: TGTGCCTGGAGTGTCTCGGGATGGTCCTACGAGCAGTACTTC
abundance: .; d_gene: .; j_gene: TRBJ2-2; v_gene: TRBV5-1; CDR3aa: CASSRTTGELFF; CDR3nt: TGCGCCAGCAGCAGGACAACCGGGGAGCTGTTTTTT
abundance: few; d_gene: .; j_gene: TRBJ2-2; v_gene: TRBV10-1; CDR3aa: CASGSGPGELFF; CDR3nt: TGCGCCAGCGGGAGCGGGCCCGGGGAGCTGTTTTTT
abundance: .; d_gene: .; j_gene: TRBJ1-6; v_gene: TRBV5-1; CDR3aa: CASSFGQFNSPLHF; CDR3nt: TGCGCCAGCAGCTTCGGACAGTTCAATTCACCCCTCCACTTT
abundance: once; d_gene: TRBD1; j_gene: TRBJ1-6; v_gene: TRBV7-8; CDR3aa: CASSGKDRWTSNSPLHF; CDR3nt: TGTGCCAGCAGCGGAAAGGACAGGTGGACAAGTAATTCACCCCTCCACTTT
abundance: .; d_gene: .; j_gene: TRBJ1-2; v_gene: TRBV6-5; CDR3aa: CASSYSNTNYGYTF; CDR3nt: TGTGCCAGCAGTTACTCTAATACTAACTATGGCTACACCTTC
abundance: .; d_gene: TRBD1; j_gene: TRBJ1-2; v_gene: TRBV25-1; CDR3aa: CASSEYIGGGGYGYTF; CDR3nt: TGTGCCAGCAGTGAATATATTGGAGGGGGCGGCTATGGCTACACCTTC
abundance: .; d_gene: .; j_gene: TRBJ1-2; v_gene: TRBV18; CDR3aa: CASSSTVNYGYTF; CDR3nt: TGTGCCAGCTCATCGACAGTGAACTATGGCTACACCTTC
abundance: .; d_gene: TRBD1; j_gene: TRBJ2-5; v_gene: TRBV2; CDR3aa: CASSEMSGTGTETQYF; CDR3nt: TGTGCCAGCAGTGAAATGTCGGGGACAGGGACCGAGACCCAGTACTTC
abundance: .; d_gene: .; j_gene: TRBJ2-3; v_gene: TRBV30; CDR3aa: CAWDNRVSPQYF; CDR3nt: TGTGCCTGGGATAACAGGGTATCCCCTCAGTATTTT
abundance: .; d_gene: TRBD1; j_gene: TRBJ1-6; v_gene: TRBV5-1; CDR3aa: CASSLLSDRGYSPLHF; CDR3nt: TGCGCCAGCAGCCTTTTGTCGGACAGGGGATATTCACCCCTCCACTTT
abundance: .; d_gene: TRBD1; j_gene: TRBJ1-2; v_gene: TRBV7-6; CDR3aa: CASSYRGGWGYTF; CDR3nt: TGTGCCAGCAGCTATAGAGGGGGCTGGGGCTACACCTTC
abundance: .; d_gene: TRBD1; j_gene: TRBJ1-1; v_gene: TRBV28; CDR3aa: CASSRLPDRGSETEAFF; CDR3nt: TGTGCCAGCAGTCGACTGCCGGACAGGGGCTCGGAGACTGAAGCTTTCTTT
abundance: .; d_gene: TRBD1; j_gene: TRBJ1-5; v_gene: TRBV7-2; CDR3aa: CASSSLDRGASQPQHF; CDR3nt: TGTGCCAGCAGCTCGCTGGACAGGGGAGCGAGTCAGCCCCAGCATTTT
abundance: .; d_gene: TRBD1; j_gene: TRBJ2-2; v_gene: TRBV11-1; CDR3aa: CASSPRGGPSTGELFF; CDR3nt: TGTGCCAGCAGTCCTCGAGGGGGCCCTAGCACCGGGGAGCTGTTTTTT
abundance: few; d_gene: .; j_gene: TRBJ1-2; v_gene: TRBV2; CDR3aa: CASSESVGANYGYTF; CDR3nt: TGTGCCAGCAGTGAAAGTGTAGGGGCTAACTATGGCTACACCTTC